The 10 T cell receptor beta chains given below trace back to one sample, sequenced in a study of T cell responses to AZD1222 COVID-19 vaccine. The protocol was immunoSEQ multiplex PCR, while the TCRdb copy is restricted to in-frame clones and leaves out a portion. The table has roughly 180,000 clones, approximately 91% seen once. The sequences come from peripheral blood, collected on day 0 of AZD1222 vaccination. The receptor set was obtained from an adult in good health.

V gene TRBV19 combines with J gene TRBJ1-1; 7 bases fit TRBD1. CDR1 and CDR2 (germline): LNHDA, SQIVND (reference sequence). This CDR3 spans 15 amino acids. Trimming cost V 5 bases and J 1 base; bases outside gene matches: 7. As DNA, the CDR3 is TGTGCCAGTAGTTTGACAGGGCCCAAGAACACTGAAGCTTTCTTT. It translates to CASSLTGPKNTEAFF.

The chain joins TRBV2 to TRBJ1-2; D unclear. The CDR3 loop spans 13 amino acids. V gave up 2 bases and J gave up 7 bases, with 11 bases separating them. Germline V gene sequence: CDR1 SNHLY, CDR2 FYNNEI. CDR3 residues: CASSESLGGGYTF. CDR3 sequence (DNA): TGTGCCAGCAGTGAAAGTCTGGGAGGTGGCTACACCTTC.

This chain connects TRBV6-6 to TRBJ1-4; D is possibly TRBD1 (5 bases). The CDR3 loop spans 13 amino acids. Germline V lookup: CDR1 MNHNY, CDR2 SVGAGI (reference sequence). V lost 8 bases to trimming and J lost 4 bases, with 11 bases between them. CDR3 sequence (DNA): TGTGCCAGCCGCCGGGACCTTAATGAAAAACTGTTTTTT. Protein product: CASRRDLNEKLFF.

The chain combines TRBV11-2 with TRBJ1-5; 11 bases agree with TRBD1. V was clipped by 3 bases and J by 5 bases; unmatched bases: 3. Germline V lookup: CDR1 SGHAT, CDR2 FQNNGV. The CDR3 has 15 amino acids. The CDR3 reads CASSFGTGGYQPQHF. The CDR3 region has the DNA TGTGCCAGCAGCTTCGGGACAGGGGGTTATCAGCCCCAGCATTTT.

The CDR3 loop reads CASSSQATSGNTIYF. CDR3 nucleotide sequence: TGTGCCAGCAGTTCACAGGCTACCTCTGGAAACACCATATATTTT. The chain employs TRBV6-5 and TRBJ1-3; a weak D match, TRBD1 (5 bases). The CDR3 runs to 15 residues. Germline V lookup: CDR1 MNHEY, CDR2 SVGAGI. Trimming cost V 4 bases and J 0 bases, with 10 bases left between them.

The V gene is TRBV5-4, the J gene TRBJ1-3; D may be TRBD1 (6 bases). Per germline, CDR1 SGHNT and CDR2 YYREEE (reference sequence). The CDR3 consists of 14 residues. Trimming left V 1 base short and J 7 bases short, with 12 bases between. The CDR3 here is CASSLQQGANTIYF. DNA for the CDR3: TGTGCCAGCAGCTTGCAACAGGGTGCGAACACCATATATTTT.

A single count supports this clone. The genes are TRBV7-2 and TRBJ1-6, with D uncertain. This CDR3 region has 16 residues. V dropped 5 bases and J dropped 5 bases, with 16 bases sitting between them. The germline gives CDR1 SGHTA, CDR2 FQGNSA. The CDR3 sequence: CASSLAPGSNNSPLHF. Here the CDR3 DNA reads TGTGCCAGCAGCCTCGCCCCGGGATCCAATAATTCACCCCTCCACTTT.

The chain couples TRBV28 to TRBJ1-2; D uncertain. V was clipped by 4 bases and J by 0 bases, with 9 bases between them. The CDR3 runs to 14 residues. Germline V gene data show CDR1 as MDHEN and CDR2 as SYDVKM. Here the CDR3 reads CASSSSRANYGYTF. CDR3 in DNA: TGTGCCAGCAGTTCAAGCCGGGCTAACTATGGCTACACCTTC.

The chain is built from TRBV18 and TRBJ2-5, with a possible D match to TRBD2 (6 bases). The V gene's germline CDR1 is KGHSH and CDR2 LQKENI. The CDR3 is 13 residues long. V lost 7 bases and J 5 bases, leaving 14 bases between the germline ends. As DNA, the CDR3 is TGTGCCAGCTTCCGCGGGACGGACGAGACCCAGTACTTC. It encodes CASFRGTDETQYF.

The CDR3 DNA reads TGTGCCAGCAGCTCATCTAGGCTATACGAGCAGTACTTC. Protein sequence: CASSSSRLYEQYF. The chain uses TRBV5-4 and TRBJ2-7; D gene unclear. The germline V gene encodes CDR1 SGHNT and CDR2 YYREEE (reference sequence). Trimming pared 3 bases from V and 4 bases from J, leaving 11 bases between. The CDR3 sequence is 13 residues long.